This TCR beta chain was retrieved from a study of shared clonotypes between healthy human individuals. There are 14 residues in the CDR3. With 0 bases removed from V and 3 bases from J, the gap between germline ends came to 9 bases. Germline V CDR1 and CDR2: SGHTA, FQGNSA. Clones were sequenced by immunoSEQ multiplex PCR, and TCRdb holds only the in-frame ones, with some missing. In the table there are some 2,100,000 clones, approximately 94% of which are singletons. Study-level results: Enrolling few donors narrowed the genetic and exposure-history diversity that was represented.

On this clone itself: Antigen: not known. Other DNA sequences within the sample encode an identical CDR3.

V gene TRBV7-2 combines with J gene TRBJ2-7, with D maybe TRBD1 (5 bases). The sequence came from a man younger than 35 in good health. The sample consisted of naive CD4+ T cells sorted from blood. The subset is: CD45RA+ positively selected. The CDR3: CASSLAWGGYEQYF. CDR3 nucleotides: TGTGCCAGCAGCTTAGCTTGGGGCGGCTACGAGCAGTACTTC.